This T cell receptor beta chain emerged from a study of identical twins. The CDR3 sequence is 13 residues long. Germline-derived CDR1 and CDR2 are DFQATT and SNEGSKA (reference sequence). The ends were cut back, 3 bases at V and 5 bases at J, with 14 bases in the middle. This clonotype was counted between two and nine times. In TCRdb, the 5' RACE reads were re-called with MiXCR into one record per CDR3 protein. The sample lists 470,000 or so distinct CDR3 sequences, 20% to 25% occurring once. Among all donors, each was a healthy Caucasian. Separately, the same data were catalogued under a study of T cells expressing NK-cell markers. Per that paper: Dominance of the CD3+CD56-NKG2C+ fraction by these clonotypes also held in a handful of donors.

This receptor was taken from a woman aged 18-29 years in good health. What was sequenced was CD4+ T cells sorted from blood. This rearrangement joins TRBV20-1 to TRBJ2-7, with D perhaps TRBD1 (5 bases). In DNA, the CDR3 is TGCAGTGCTAGGGACCTGGCAGGGCACGAGCAGTACTTC. It translates to CSARDLAGHEQYF.